The next 25 T cell receptor beta chains were all read from a single sample in a study of neurological immune-mediated disorders. TCRdb re-called the 5' RACE reads through MiXCR, storing one row per CDR3 protein. The sample has 55,000 to 60,000 distinct CDR3 sequences, roughly 3.3% seen once; the top ten hold approximately 3.4%. Sequencing used PBMCs. The receptors come from a woman aged 25-40 years with multiple sclerosis.

Regarding this clonotype: This clone may be a read error of a much larger clone one base away. This sequence joins TRBV12-3 or TRBV12-4 and TRBJ2-3; 9 bases are a match to TRBD2. The CDR3 has 16 residues. DNA of the CDR3: TGTGCCAACAGTTTAGGAGGACTAGCGCGAACAGATACGCAGTATTTT. This gives the protein CANSLGGLARTDTQYF.

The sample holds many counts of this clonotype. The CDR3 region has the DNA TGTGCCAGCAGTCGCGGGACTGTTTATGATGAGCAGTTCTTC. It is translated as CASSRGTVYDEQFF. The chain employs TRBV6-2 or TRBV6-3 and TRBJ2-1; possible D gene TRBD2, 6 bases. Germline V lookup: CDR1 MNHEY, CDR2 SVGEGT. Trimming took 5 bases from V and 8 from J, leaving 16 bases between them. The CDR3 is made up of 14 amino acids.

This clonotype showed up many times. This chain joins TRBV5-1 and TRBJ1-1; D might be TRBD1 (5 bases). CDR1 SGHRS and CDR2 YFSETQ come from the germline V gene. V was pared by 0 bases and J by 5 bases, with 14 bases between. This CDR3 spans 15 amino acids. CDR3 nucleotide sequence: TGCGCCAGCAGCTTGGCTTCAGGGCCGGGTACTGAAGCTTTCTTT. Translated: CASSLASGPGTEAFF.

This clonotype was observed at least ten times. The chain has TRBV29-1 and TRBJ2-1; TRBD2 agrees at 9 bases. V shed 5 bases, J shed 2 bases, and the junction held 4 bases outside the gene matches. This CDR3 is built from 14 residues. Germline V gene lookup returns CDR1 SQVTM and CDR2 ANQGSEA. This CDR3 is CSVQRGVTYNEQFF. CDR3 nucleotides: TGCAGCGTTCAGCGGGGGGTAACCTACAATGAGCAGTTCTTC.

There are many counts of this clonotype. The rearrangement links TRBV5-6 to TRBJ2-7; D is uncertain. CDR1 is SGHDT and CDR2 is YYEEEE in the germline V gene. The ends were cut back, 3 bases at V and 5 bases at J, with 12 bases in the middle. The CDR3 covers 13 residues. The CDR3 DNA sequence: TGTGCCAGCAGCTCCCCGTATTGGCACGAGCAGTACTTC. Its protein product is CASSSPYWHEQYF. Drawing the rest from reference TRBV5-6 and TRBJ2-7, the complete variable domain is DAGVTQSPTHLIKTRGQQVTLRCSPKSGHDTVSWYQQALGQGPQFIFQYYEEEERQRGNFPDRFSGHQFPNYSSELNVNALLLGDSALYLCASSSPYWHEQYFGPGTRLTVT.

This clonotype was counted at least ten times. The rearrangement joins TRBV20-1 to TRBJ1-1; no clear D gene. In germline, CDR1 is DFQATT, CDR2 SNEGSKA (reference sequence). This CDR3 has 12 amino acids. V dropped 4 bases and J dropped 1 base, with 7 bases sitting between them. The CDR3 region is CSAISPNTEAFF. DNA for the CDR3: TGCAGTGCTATCTCCCCGAACACTGAAGCTTTCTTT.

Notes on this clonotype: A read error may be the cause here, since a much bigger clone is one base away. J is TRBJ2-3 and V is TRBV9, with 8 bases that match TRBD1. The CDR3 covers 15 residues. The germline V gene has CDR1 SGDLS and CDR2 YYNGEE. Trimming removed 4 bases from V and 5 bases from J; junction bases left unmatched: 9. CDR3 nucleotides: TGTGCCAGCAGCATGACAGGGGAAAGTAGAGATACGCAGTATTTT. This translates into CASSMTGESRDTQYF.

This clonotype appeared many times. V usage is TRBV9 and J usage is TRBJ2-5; 10 bases map to TRBD2. CDR1 is SGDLS and CDR2 is YYNGEE in the germline V gene. J gave up 0 bases and V 4 bases, and 3 bases lay outside the gene matches. The CDR3 sequence is 15 residues long. The CDR3 sequence: CASSPSGGHQETQYF. DNA of the CDR3: TGTGCCAGCAGCCCTAGCGGGGGACACCAAGAGACCCAGTACTTC.

This clonotype was detected ten times or more. This may stem from a read error, because a much larger clone lies one nucleotide away. This chain joins TRBV7-2 and TRBJ2-7; D unclear. Germline V gene data show CDR1 as SGHTA and CDR2 as FQGNSA. Deletions cut 6 bases from V and 0 bases from J, with 3 bases between. The CDR3 is made up of 11 amino acids. The CDR3 spells CASRNSYEQYF. CDR3 bases: TGTGCCAGCAGAAACTCCTACGAGCAGTACTTC.

The table lists this clonotype with many counts. The chain joins TRBV6-1 to TRBJ1-5, with 7 bases identical to TRBD1. The V gene end was trimmed by 4 bases and the J gene end by 2 bases; junction bases not matched to a gene: 5. This CDR3 has 15 residues. The germline V gene encodes CDR1 MNHNS and CDR2 SASEGT. The CDR3: CASSASGGRNQPQHF. CDR3 coding DNA: TGTGCCAGCAGTGCCTCAGGGGGTCGCAATCAGCCCCAGCATTTT.

Ten or more counts support this clonotype. The chain employs TRBV29-1 and TRBJ1-2, with D maybe TRBD1 (5 bases). V was cut by 6 bases and J by 6 bases, with 17 bases left in between. Germline CDR1 reads SQVTM; CDR2 reads ANQGSEA. The CDR3 covers 13 residues. This CDR3 is CSVLKWGADGYTF. The CDR3 region has the DNA TGCAGCGTCCTTAAGTGGGGCGCAGATGGCTACACCTTC.

This clonotype occurred many times. One end of the junction is discordant with germline, which a read error may explain. The chain couples TRBV20-1 to TRBJ1-5; D remains ambiguous. The CDR3 is 13 amino acids. From germline, CDR1 is DFQATT and CDR2 SNEGSKA (reference sequence). The CDR3 loop reads CSASAGINQPQNF. The CDR3 DNA reads as TGCAGTGCTAGTGCGGGGATCAATCAGCCCCAGAATTTT.

This clonotype was observed at least ten times. The rearrangement links TRBV24-1 to TRBJ2-1; D uncertain. CDR1 KGHDR and CDR2 SFDVKD come from the germline V gene. Trimming took 10 bases from V and 9 from J, leaving 15 bases between them. The CDR3 spans 12 residues. The CDR3 sequence: CATKGPPGEQFF. In DNA form, the CDR3 reads TGTGCCACGAAGGGCCCTCCGGGTGAGCAGTTCTTC.

This clonotype was picked up many times. V and J are TRBV5-1 and TRBJ2-1; D is unclear. Per the germline V gene, CDR1 is SGHRS and CDR2 is YFSETQ. This CDR3 is 12 amino acids long. The germline V and J ends were trimmed by 0 bases and 9 bases, with 7 bases remaining between them. The CDR3, as DNA: TGCGCCAGCAGCTTGGTAGTAGGTGAGCAGTTCTTC. Its translation is CASSLVVGEQFF.

The table lists this clonotype with many counts. This chain uses TRBV7-2 with TRBJ2-2; D is undetermined. Trimming shortened V by 5 bases and J by 1 base, and 5 bases separated the two germline ends. The CDR3 extends over 13 amino acids. Germline assignment: CDR1 SGHTA and CDR2 FQGNSA. DNA of the CDR3: TGTGCCAGCAGCCCTAAGAACACCGGGGAGCTGTTTTTT. It specifies CASSPKNTGELFF. Filled out from reference TRBV7-2 and TRBJ2-2, the complete variable domain reads GAGVSQSPSNKVTEKGKDVELRCDPISGHTALYWYRQSLGQGLEFLIYFQGNSAPDKSGLPSDRFSAERTGGSVSTLTIQRTQQEDSAVYLCASSPKNTGELFFGEGSRLTVL.

At least ten counts were recorded for this clonotype. The chain combines TRBV3-1 with TRBJ2-4; 7 bases agree with TRBD1. Germline CDR1 LGHDT, CDR2 YNNKEL (reference sequence). The CDR3 totals 15 residues. With 4 bases clipped from V and 6 bases from J, the junction kept 9 bases outside the gene matches. The CDR3 protein is CASSRTAGDRNIQYF. Here the CDR3 DNA reads TGTGCCAGCAGCCGGACCGCCGGGGACAGAAACATTCAGTACTTC.

This clonotype was picked up many times. This sequence joins TRBV5-1 and TRBJ2-3; possible D gene TRBD1, 6 bases. CDR1 and CDR2 (germline): SGHRS, YFSETQ. Between the trimmed V and J ends, which lost 4 bases and 3 bases, there was a span of 15 bases. The CDR3 sequence is 15 residues long. The CDR3 sequence is CASSPGTRSTDTQYF. CDR3 nucleotide sequence: TGCGCCAGCAGCCCTGGGACAAGAAGTACAGATACGCAGTATTTT.

This clonotype has a count of ten or more. The rearrangement uses TRBV29-1 and TRBJ2-7, with D unclear. This CDR3 is built from 14 residues. CDR1 SQVTM and CDR2 ANQGSEA come from the germline V gene. V lost 3 bases and J 1 base, leaving 13 bases between the germline ends. The CDR3 DNA sequence: TGCAGCGTTGAGGCAGGACCGCTTTCCTACGAGCAGTACTTC. It yields the protein CSVEAGPLSYEQYF.

The sample holds many counts of this clonotype. The rearrangement joins TRBV6-5 to TRBJ1-1; weak D call: TRBD1 (5 bases). V shed 3 bases and J shed 1 base, with 15 bases lying between them. The CDR3 has 16 amino acids. Germline V gene data show CDR1 as MNHEY and CDR2 as SVGAGI. The CDR3 DNA sequence: TGTGCCAGCAGTTATCGAACAGGAAAGGGGAACACTGAAGCTTTCTTT. It translates to CASSYRTGKGNTEAFF.

This clonotype was counted at least ten times. The chain recombines TRBV7-7 with TRBJ2-3, with D perhaps matching TRBD2 (5 bases). The germline V and J ends were trimmed by 4 bases and 6 bases, with 14 bases remaining between them. Germline V gene data show CDR1 as SSHAT and CDR2 as FNYEAQ (reference sequence). The CDR3 is 14 amino acids. The DNA for the CDR3 is TGTGCCAGCAGCTCCTCCCCGGGCGGGGATACGCAGTATTTT. Amino acid sequence: CASSSSPGGDTQYF. The full variable domain, its missing parts supplied by reference TRBV7-7 and TRBJ2-3, is GAGVSQSPRYKVTKRGQDVTLRCDPISSHATLYWYQQALGQGPEFLTYFNYEAQPDKSGLPSDRFSAERPEGSISTLTIQRTEQRDSAMYRCASSSSPGGDTQYFGPGTRLTVL.

This clonotype was picked up many times. The rearrangement uses TRBV20-1 and TRBJ1-1, with D maybe TRBD1 (5 bases). CDR3 length equals 13 residues. Trimming shortened V by 3 bases and J by 8 bases, and 16 bases separated the two germline ends. Germline V gene sequence: CDR1 DFQATT, CDR2 SNEGSKA (reference sequence). The CDR3 region is CSASWGRWGEAFF. CDR3 DNA: TGCAGTGCTAGTTGGGGGAGGTGGGGGGAAGCTTTCTTT.

This clonotype was counted many times. The gene calls are TRBV28 and TRBJ1-6; D remains unclear. CDR3 size: 12 residues. The V end lost 0 bases, the J end lost 10 bases, and 4 bases lay between the germline ends. The germline V gene has CDR1 MDHEN and CDR2 SYDVKM. CDR3 amino acids: CASSLWTSPLHF. CDR3 nucleotides: TGTGCCAGCAGTTTATGGACGTCACCCCTCCACTTT.

Notes on this clonotype: One junction end does not reproduce the germline sequence, and a read error may be involved. This chain joins TRBV10-3 and TRBJ1-5; 7 nucleotides line up with TRBD1. CDR1 is ENHRY, CDR2 SYGVKD, per germline. This CDR3 contains 15 residues. CDR3 nucleotides: TGTGCCATCAGTGAGCCGTCGACAGGGAGGCAACCCCAGAATTTT. Protein product: CAISEPSTGRQPQNF.

This clonotype was seen many times. J is TRBJ2-2 and V is TRBV20-1; TRBD1 matches 7 bases. The CDR3 is 13 residues long. The V gene's germline CDR1 is DFQATT and CDR2 SNEGSKA (reference sequence). Unmatched junction bases numbered 6, after V lost 5 bases and J lost 6 bases. CDR3 coding DNA: TGCAGTGCTCTTCCCACAGGGGCCGGGGAGCTGTTTTTT. Translated: CSALPTGAGELFF.

This clonotype was picked up many times. The genes are TRBV4-1 and TRBJ1-2; maybe TRBD1 (6 bases). CDR3 length equals 15 residues. Trimming shortened V by 2 bases and J by 3 bases, and 13 bases separated the two germline ends. The germline CDR1 and CDR2 sequences are MGHRA and YSYEKL. The CDR3: CASSQPKQGHYGYTF. The CDR3 nucleotides read TGCGCCAGCAGCCAACCCAAACAGGGACACTATGGCTACACCTTC.